This record covers a single T cell receptor (beta chain). Its matching antigen is unknown. The entry originates in a study of cytomegalovirus exposure and HLA in healthy donors. Study-level background: Falling in the Caucasian-associated ancestry cluster were about four fifths of under 450 genotyped donors.

Study-level results: Previous analysis showed most TCR beta V segments were productive about 87% or about 30% of the time. Associated with HLA alleles at 0.05 false discovery rate in a later analysis were approximately 17,000 TCR beta sequences.

The PCR contained 60 Vbeta and 13 Jbeta primers. TCRdb keeps only in-frame clones here, not all; method: immunoSEQ multiplex PCR. The sample includes approximately 180,000 clones, 60% to 80% of them seen just once. This receptor was identified in a man aged 40-49 years in good health and CMV-seropositive. The specimen was PBMCs.

The CDR3 DNA reads as TGTGCCAGCAGCTTAGACCCAACTAGCGGCTTTACCGGGGAGCTGTTTTTT. Its translation is CASSLDPTSGFTGELFF. J is TRBJ2-2 and V is TRBV11-3; 8 positions agree with TRBD2. The V gene's germline CDR1 is SGHNT and CDR2 YENEEA. This CDR3 contains 17 residues. V lost 0 bases, J lost 5 bases, and 8 bases stayed unmatched.